The 10 T cell receptor beta chains below were found in one sample sequenced in a study of lymphopenia after photon versus proton radiotherapy. Method: immunoSEQ multiplex PCR; TCRdb's copy keeps in-frame clones and lacks some. The sample records under 30,000 clones, approximately 86% being singletons. The sample consisted of peripheral blood, taken from a patient treated with photon-based radiotherapy. These receptors came from a man between 45 and 60 years old with gastric cancer.

The rearrangement joins TRBV15 to TRBJ1-4, with TRBD1 matching 9 bases. Germline V gene lookup returns CDR1 LNHNV and CDR2 YYDKDF (reference sequence). V lost 2 bases, J lost 8 bases, and 12 bases stayed unmatched. The CDR3 contains 17 residues. CDR3: CATSRQQGARAWEKLFF. The CDR3 DNA reads TGTGCCACCAGCAGACAACAGGGGGCCAGGGCTTGGGAAAAACTGTTTTTT.

This clone appeared a single time. The chain has TRBV9 and TRBJ2-2; TRBD1 matches 7 bases. CDR3 length: 16 residues. CDR1 and CDR2 (germline): SGDLS, YYNGEE. With V trimmed by 0 bases and J by 5 bases, 7 bases remained unmatched. Here the CDR3 reads CASSVGKGQRTGELFF. The CDR3, as DNA: TGTGCCAGCAGCGTAGGAAAGGGACAGCGGACCGGGGAGCTGTTTTTT.

The chain carries TRBV11-3 and TRBJ2-3; possible D gene TRBD2, 6 bases. V lost 5 bases, J lost 2 bases, and 23 bases lay in between. The CDR3 runs to 18 residues. Germline V gene lookup returns CDR1 SGHNT and CDR2 YENEEA. CDR3 sequence reads: CASSEGVLGGRNTDTQYF. The CDR3, as DNA: TGTGCCAGCAGCGAAGGGGTGTTGGGGGGACGAAACACAGATACGCAGTATTTT.

A word on this clone: A far larger clone lies a single base away; this is likely a read error. The chain has TRBV6-1 and TRBJ2-5, with D unclear. The V gene's germline CDR1 is MNHNS and CDR2 SASEGT. V was pared by 1 base and J by 6 bases, with 0 bases between. The CDR3 extends over 10 amino acids. The DNA for the CDR3 is TGTGCCAGCAGTGAAGAGACCCAGTACTTC. This translates into CASSEETQYF.

The chain is built from TRBV29-1 and TRBJ2-5; a weak D match, TRBD2 (5 bases). The V gene's germline CDR1 is SQVTM and CDR2 ANQGSEA. This CDR3 comprises 13 residues. V was clipped by 1 base and J by 5 bases, with 11 bases between them. In DNA, the CDR3 is TGCAGCGTTGAAGGAGAGGGTAGCGAGACCCAGTACTTC. Its translation is CSVEGEGSETQYF.

The chain carries TRBV7-3 and TRBJ2-4, with D possibly being TRBD2 (6 bases). This CDR3 is built from 13 residues. CDR1 is SGHTA and CDR2 is FQGTGA in the germline V gene. The ends were cut back, 3 bases at V and 8 bases at J, with 11 bases in the middle. CDR3 DNA: TGTGCCAGCAGCTTTAGGAGGGGAGACATTCAGTACTTC. It is translated as CASSFRRGDIQYF. Filled out from reference TRBV7-3 and TRBJ2-4, the complete variable domain reads GAGVSQTPSNKVTEKGKYVELRCDPISGHTALYWYRQSLGQGPEFLIYFQGTGAADDSGLPNDRFFAVRPEGSVSTLKIQRTERGDSAVYLCASSFRRGDIQYFGAGTRLSVL.

This clone was seen a handful of times. The rearrangement joins TRBV6-1 to TRBJ1-3; TRBD1 aligns across 7 bases. V shed 8 bases and J 0 bases; nucleotides not matched to a gene: 4. Germline V gene sequence: CDR1 MNHNS, CDR2 SASEGT. The CDR3 is made up of 14 amino acids. CDR3 DNA sequence: TGTGCCAGCTCGACAGGGTCCTCTGGAAACACCATATATTTT. The encoded protein is CASSTGSSGNTIYF.

V is TRBV6-1 and J is TRBJ1-6; 11 nucleotides agree with TRBD1. The CDR3 has 15 amino acids. Germline V CDR1 and CDR2: MNHNS, SASEGT. V dropped 1 base and J dropped 8; count of bases not matched to a gene: 1. The CDR3 DNA is TGTGCCAGCAGTGAAGGGACAGGGGGCGATTCACCCCTCCACTTT. Protein product: CASSEGTGGDSPLHF.

The chain carries TRBV6-4 and TRBJ2-1; TRBD2 might be the D (6 bases). This CDR3 contains 14 residues. The germline V and J ends were trimmed by 3 bases and 6 bases, with 12 bases remaining between them. In germline, CDR1 is MRHNA, CDR2 SNTAGT. The CDR3, as DNA: TGTGCCAGCAGTGAGGGACTTGATGCCAATGAGCAGTTCTTC. Translated: CASSEGLDANEQFF.

Here the CDR3 reads CATSRDPGTGANTIYF. CDR3 in DNA: TGTGCCACCAGCAGAGATCCAGGGACAGGGGCAAACACCATATATTTT. The chain combines TRBV15 with TRBJ1-3, with 10 nucleotides matching TRBD1. V lost 0 bases to trimming and J lost 6 bases; unmatched junction nucleotides: 5. This CDR3 has 16 amino acids. Germline-derived CDR1 and CDR2 are LNHNV and YYDKDF (reference sequence). The complete variable domain, with remaining parts taken from reference TRBV15 and TRBJ1-3, reads DAMVIQNPRYQVTQFGKPVTLSCSQTLNHNVMYWYQQKSSQAPKLLFHYYDKDFNNEADTPDNFQSRRPNTSFCFLDIRSPGLGDTAMYLCATSRDPGTGANTIYFGEGSWLTVV.